This T cell receptor beta chain was sequenced in a study of Ad26.COV2.S vaccination and SARS-CoV-2 variants. Study-level background: Vaccine-arm donor from the placebo-controlled COV1001 Ad26.COV2.S trial.

Treatment meaning: roughly 20 received Ad26.COV2.S at low or high dose, single or two shots; about 5 received placebo; per-sample allocation not given. The samples were gathered on day 63 after the first injection of vaccine or placebo. Points on this clone: The target antigen is unknown.

CDR1 is LGHNT, CDR2 FRNRAP, per germline. The CDR3 is 13 residues long. Germline trimming cut 6 bases from V and 3 bases from J; bases unmatched to any gene: 4. Repertoires were generated with immunoSEQ multiplex PCR, while TCRdb's copy carries only in-frame clones and drops some. The data show 300,000 to 400,000 clones, with 87% seen just once and roughly 3.2% held by the top ten. Notes on the study in general: The TCR breadth and depth analyses may have produced an underestimate of total T cell responses.

Sequences were derived from peripheral blood, sampled in a trial of Ad26.COV2.S vaccine versus placebo. The chain links TRBV12-5 to TRBJ1-1; 7 nucleotides match TRBD1. The source of this sequence is a person between 18 and 65 years old who received the Ad26.COV2.S COVID-19 vaccine or a placebo. The chain's CDR3 is CASGEDRDTEAFF. CDR3 DNA: TGTGCTAGTGGCGAAGACAGGGACACTGAAGCTTTCTTT.